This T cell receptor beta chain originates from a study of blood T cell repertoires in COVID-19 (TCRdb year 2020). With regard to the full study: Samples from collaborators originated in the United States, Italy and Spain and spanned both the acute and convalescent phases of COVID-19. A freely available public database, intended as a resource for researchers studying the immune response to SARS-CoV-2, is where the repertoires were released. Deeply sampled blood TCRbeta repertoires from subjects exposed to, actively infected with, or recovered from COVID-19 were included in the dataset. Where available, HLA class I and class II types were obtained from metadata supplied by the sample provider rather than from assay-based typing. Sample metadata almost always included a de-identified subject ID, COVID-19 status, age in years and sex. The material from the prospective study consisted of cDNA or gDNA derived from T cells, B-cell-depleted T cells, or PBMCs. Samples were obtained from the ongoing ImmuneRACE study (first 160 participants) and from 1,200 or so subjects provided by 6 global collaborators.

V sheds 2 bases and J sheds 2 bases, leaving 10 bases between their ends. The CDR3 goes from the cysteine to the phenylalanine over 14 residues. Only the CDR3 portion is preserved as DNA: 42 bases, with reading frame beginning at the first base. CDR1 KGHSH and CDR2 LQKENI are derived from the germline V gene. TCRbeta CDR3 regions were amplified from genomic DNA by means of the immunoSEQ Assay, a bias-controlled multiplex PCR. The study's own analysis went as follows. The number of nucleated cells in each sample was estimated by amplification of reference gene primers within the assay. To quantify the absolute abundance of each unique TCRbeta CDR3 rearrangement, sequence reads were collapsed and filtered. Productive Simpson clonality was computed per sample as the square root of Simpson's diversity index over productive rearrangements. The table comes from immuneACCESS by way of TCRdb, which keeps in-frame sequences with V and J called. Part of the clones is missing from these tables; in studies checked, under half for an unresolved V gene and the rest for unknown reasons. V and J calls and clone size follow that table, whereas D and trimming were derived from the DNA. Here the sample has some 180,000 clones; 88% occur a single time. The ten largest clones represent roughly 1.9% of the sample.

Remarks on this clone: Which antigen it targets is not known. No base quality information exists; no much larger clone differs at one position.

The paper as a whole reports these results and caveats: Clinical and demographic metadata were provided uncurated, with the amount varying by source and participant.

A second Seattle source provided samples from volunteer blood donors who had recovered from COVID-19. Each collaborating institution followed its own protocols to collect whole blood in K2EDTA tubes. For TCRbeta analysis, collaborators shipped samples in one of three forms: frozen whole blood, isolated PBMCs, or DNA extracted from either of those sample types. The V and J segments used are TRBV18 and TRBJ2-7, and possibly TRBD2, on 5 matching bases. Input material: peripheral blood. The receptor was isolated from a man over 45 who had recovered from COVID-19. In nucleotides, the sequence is TGTGCCAGCTCACCAGCGGGCCGCGCCTACGAGCAGTACTTC. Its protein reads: CASSPAGRAYEQYF.